This T cell receptor beta chain stems from a study of Graves' ophthalmopathy and Graves' hyperthyroidism. Trimming shortened V by 6 bases and J by 0 bases, and 11 bases separated the two germline ends. The germline CDR1 and CDR2 sequences are MNHNS and SASEGT. This CDR3 is 15 amino acids long. This clonotype was recorded at least ten times. Its target is unknown. General study results and limits: The model flagged ophthalmopathy progression at 70% to 71% sensitivity and under 75% specificity.

TCR beta CDR3 amplification used RNA transcripts. Investigators did first-round RT-PCR with HTBI primers, then second-round multiplex PCR. TCRdb processed the multiplex PCR reads anew with MiXCR; each CDR3 protein has one entry. The sample has about 400,000 distinct CDR3 sequences; approximately 20% are singletons. The sample was peripheral blood. The TCR originated in a woman younger than 35 with Graves' ophthalmopathy. This chain links TRBV6-1 with TRBJ2-2; D is undetermined. The CDR3 nucleotides are TGTGCCAGCAGCTCAGCGCTCACGAACACCGGGGAGCTGTTTTTT. Translation: CASSSALTNTGELFF.